The 4 T cell receptor beta chains in this list originate from one sample, sequenced in a study of blood T cells in healthy people across ages (dated by TCRdb to the mid-2010s). Library preparation was by 5' RACE. The sample was run on an Illumina HiSeq 2500. A second PCR of about 7 to 12 cycles was performed with a sample-barcoded 5' primer and a J-beta primer mix. The public reads were run again by TCRdb, first through fastp at Q25 and then through MiXCR, and only productive beta chains were kept. CDR3 protein duplicates are merged, each entry listing the most common genes and DNA. In all, the sample holds hundreds of thousands of distinct CDR3 sequences, and over 40% of those were seen once. Of the sample, 25% to 30% falls within the top ten clones. Sample: blood. All receptors derive from a man at least 80 years old in good health.

About this clonotype itself: It may be a read error: a sequence one base away is much more abundant. The chain links TRBV28 to TRBJ1-2, with TRBD1 matching 7 bases. Germline loops: CDR1 MDHEN, CDR2 SYDVKM. J gave up 6 bases and V 5 bases, and 9 bases lay outside the gene matches. The CDR3 contains 14 residues. CDR3 sequence reads: CASSRDSQENGYTF. DNA for the CDR3: TGTGCCAGCAGTCGGGACAGTCAAGAGAATGGCTACACCTTC.

The chain recombines TRBV7-3 with TRBJ2-5; TRBD1 matches at 8 bases. Germline values: CDR1 SGHTA, CDR2 FQGTGA. This CDR3 has 14 amino acids. The ends lost 5 bases at V and 4 bases at J; junction bases unmatched: 6. The CDR3 DNA reads TGTGCCAGCAGCCCGTCAGGGGGCAGAGAGACCCAGTACTTC. It is translated as CASSPSGGRETQYF. Variable domain in full (rest from reference TRBV7-3 and TRBJ2-5): GAGVSQTPSNKVTEKGKYVELRCDPISGHTALYWYRQSLGQGPEFLIYFQGTGAADDSGLPNDRFFAVRPEGSVSTLKIQRTERGDSAVYLCASSPSGGRETQYFGPGTRLLVL.

Comment on this clonotype: Possible read error: a much larger clone is one base away. The V call is TRBV7-2, the J call TRBJ2-7; TRBD2 agrees at 11 bases. CDR1 and CDR2 (germline): SGHTA, FQGNSA. The CDR3 length is 14 residues. Trimming at V came to 5 bases and at J to 6 bases, leaving 6 bases not matched to a gene. CDR3 nucleotides: TGTGCCAGCAGCCGTAGCGGGGGGGGTTGCGAGCAGTACTTC. This encodes CASSRSGGGCEQYF.

This clonotype was recorded a few times. In DNA, the CDR3 is TGTGCCAGCAGTAATCTTTGGGCGCAGTACTTC. This encodes CASSNLWAQYF. This sequence joins TRBV25-1 and TRBJ2-7, with D unresolved. The CDR3 is made up of 11 amino acids. Germline loops: CDR1 MGHDK, CDR2 SYGVNS. V was pared by 5 bases and J by 9 bases, with 11 bases between.